A selection of T cell receptor beta chains follows, all from one sample in a study of CD8+CD57+ T cells in acquired aplastic anemia. One entry per CDR3 protein, called by TCRdb with MiXCR from the reads. The sample lists under 200,000 distinct CDR3 sequences; about 64% were seen once. The specimen sequenced was sorted CD4+, CD8+, or CD8+CD57+ T cells (not recorded which) from PBMCs. The receptors were gathered from a human donor with aplastic anemia. Both conserved end residues are part of each CDR3. D genes are given only for firm matches. Size is omitted from some rows. Given values are once, few, many or a class for expanded clones.

>TRBD1|TRBV19|.|TRBJ2-5
TGTGCCAGTACGGGCCTGGGGACAGGGACACAAGAGACCCAGTACTTC
CASTGLGTGTQETQYF
>.|TRBV5-8|.|TRBJ1-5
TGTGCCAGTACGATAAATCAGCCCCAGCATTTT
CASTINQPQHF
>TRBD1|TRBV7-2|few|TRBJ1-2
TGTGCCAGCAGCCCCACAGGGGTAGGGGGCTACACCTTC
CASSPTGVGGYTF
>.|TRBV6-4|.|TRBJ2-1
TGTGCCAGCAGTGACTCAGCGTTGGAGGCTAGTGAGCAGTTCTTC
CASSDSALEASEQFF
>.|TRBV12-5|.|TRBJ2-1
TGTGCTAGTGGTCCCCCCGGGCTCCCCAATGAGCAGTTCTTC
CASGPPGLPNEQFF
>.|TRBV29-1|.|TRBJ1-3
TGCAGCGTTGAAAGGGGAAACACCATATATTTT
CSVERGNTIYF
>.|TRBV7-9|.|TRBJ1-1
TGTGCCAGTAGCCCTAGGAACACTGAAGCTTTCTTT
CASSPRNTEAFF
>.|TRBV4-1|.|TRBJ2-6
TGCGCCAGCAGCCATACTACTGGCTCTGGGGCCAACGTCCTGACTTTC
CASSHTTGSGANVLTF
>.|TRBV4-1|.|TRBJ2-2
TGTGCCAGCAGCCAAGACGGGCTCCTCACCGGGGAGCTGTTTTTT
CASSQDGLLTGELFF
>TRBD2|TRBV20-1|.|TRBJ2-5
TGCAGTGCTAGTCGACTAGCGGGAGTAGGAGAGACCCAGTACTTC
CSASRLAGVGETQYF
>TRBD1|TRBV2|.|TRBJ1-1
TGTGCCAGCAGTGAGGCCGGGACAGGGGGCCGAGCTTTCTTT
CASSEAGTGGRAFF
>.|TRBV7-9|.|TRBJ1-2
TGTGCCAGCAGCTTCCCCGGGACTCAAGAAGGCGGCTACACCTTC
CASSFPGTQEGGYTF
>.|TRBV2|.|TRBJ2-1
TGTGCCAGCAGTGTGGGGTCCTCTACGGATGAGCAGTTCTTC
CASSVGSSTDEQFF
>.|TRBV5-8|.|TRBJ2-2
TGTGCCGGCAGCCAACTCCAAGCGAACACCGGGGAGCTGTTTTTT
CAGSQLQANTGELFF
>.|TRBV7-7|few|TRBJ2-3
TGTGCTAGCAGCGATAACAAGGGAGATACGCAGTATTTT
CASSDNKGDTQYF
>.|TRBV2|.|TRBJ2-4
TGTGCCAGCAGTGGTTTGGGAAGGGCTAGTGGGTACTTC
CASSGLGRASGYF
>.|TRBV4-3|many|TRBJ1-6
TGCGCCAGCAGCCAAGTTGGTTCAGGTTATAATTCACCCCTCCACTTT
CASSQVGSGYNSPLHF
>.|TRBV6-4|many|TRBJ2-3
TGTGCCAGCAGTGACTCCGGCGGGGTTGGAGATACGCAGTATTTT
CASSDSGGVGDTQYF
>.|TRBV5-1|many|TRBJ2-3
TGCGCCAGCAGCTTGGCGCAGGGACTTGATACGCAGTATTTT
CASSLAQGLDTQYF
>TRBD1|TRBV4-3|.|TRBJ2-6
TGCGCCAGCAGCCACCAGGGACAGGGGGTCTCTGGGGCCAACGTCCTGACTTTC
CASSHQGQGVSGANVLTF
>TRBD2|TRBV20-1|.|TRBJ2-5
TGCAGTGCTAAGCGGGGGGGGGAGACCCAGTACTTC
CSAKRGGETQYF
>.|TRBV5-6|.|TRBJ1-2
TGTGCCAGCAACTCGGGAGGAGCTAACTATGGCTACACCTTC
CASNSGGANYGYTF